The clone carrying this T cell receptor (beta chain) was observed many times. Its antigen remains unknown. The entry originates in a study of T-cell memory formation after mild COVID-19. Study-wide background: TCR clusters were mostly confined to one donor each. Overall study findings and caveats: There was a balanced CD4/CD8 profile in clones contracting day 15 to 85, and later expanders leaned CD4+.

V was cut by 2 bases and J by 0 bases, with 8 bases left in between. Germline V gives CDR1 SEHNR, CDR2 FQNEAQ (reference sequence). CDR3 size: 14 residues. 5'RACE primed at constant segments yielded TCR alpha and TCR beta cDNA libraries bearing sample barcodes and UMIs. MiXCR was run by TCRdb on the 5' RACE reads, yielding one entry per CDR3 protein. The sample lists under 300,000 distinct CDR3 sequences, about 16% occurring once. The sample was PBMCs or a T cell subset sorted from them (not recorded which). This sequence joins TRBV7-9 and TRBJ2-7; D unresolved. The TCR comes from a man between 18 and 35 years old who had mild COVID-19 (a few samples of this study predate the infection). Cell type and time point are not known. The CDR3 sequence is CASSLQSSSYEQYF. The CDR3 DNA is TGTGCCAGCAGCTTACAGAGTAGCTCCTACGAGCAGTACTTC.